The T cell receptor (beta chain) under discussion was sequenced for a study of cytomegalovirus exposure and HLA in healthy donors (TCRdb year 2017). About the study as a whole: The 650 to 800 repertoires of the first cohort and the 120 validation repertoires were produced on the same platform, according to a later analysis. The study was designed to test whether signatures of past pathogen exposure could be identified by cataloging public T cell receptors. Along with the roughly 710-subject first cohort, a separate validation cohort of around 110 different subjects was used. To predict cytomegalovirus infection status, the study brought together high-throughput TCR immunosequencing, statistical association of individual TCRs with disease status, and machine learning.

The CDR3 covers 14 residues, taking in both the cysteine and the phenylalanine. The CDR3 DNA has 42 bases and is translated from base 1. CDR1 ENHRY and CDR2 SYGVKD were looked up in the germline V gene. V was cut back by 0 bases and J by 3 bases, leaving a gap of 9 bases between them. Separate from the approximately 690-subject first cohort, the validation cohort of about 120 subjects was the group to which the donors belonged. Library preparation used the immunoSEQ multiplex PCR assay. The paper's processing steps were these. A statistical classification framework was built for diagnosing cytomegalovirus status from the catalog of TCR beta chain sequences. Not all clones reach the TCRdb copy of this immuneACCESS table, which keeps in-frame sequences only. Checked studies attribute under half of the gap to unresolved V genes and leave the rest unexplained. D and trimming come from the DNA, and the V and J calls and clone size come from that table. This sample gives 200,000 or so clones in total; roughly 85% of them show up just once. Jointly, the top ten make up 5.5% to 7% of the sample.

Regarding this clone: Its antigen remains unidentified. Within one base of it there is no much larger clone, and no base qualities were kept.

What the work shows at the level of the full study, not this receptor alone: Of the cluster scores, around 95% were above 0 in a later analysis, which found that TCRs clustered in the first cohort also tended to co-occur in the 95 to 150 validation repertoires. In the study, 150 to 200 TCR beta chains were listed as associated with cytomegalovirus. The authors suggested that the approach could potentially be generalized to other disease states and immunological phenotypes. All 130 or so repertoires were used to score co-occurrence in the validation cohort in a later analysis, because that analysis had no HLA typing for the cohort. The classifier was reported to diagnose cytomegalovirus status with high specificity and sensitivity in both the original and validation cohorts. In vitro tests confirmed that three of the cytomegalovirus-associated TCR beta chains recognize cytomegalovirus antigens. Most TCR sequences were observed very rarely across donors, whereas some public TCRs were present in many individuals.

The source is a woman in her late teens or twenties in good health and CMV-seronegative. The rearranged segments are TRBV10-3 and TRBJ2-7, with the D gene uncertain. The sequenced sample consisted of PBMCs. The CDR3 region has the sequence CAISESSRNYEQYF. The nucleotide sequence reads TGTGCCATCAGTGAGTCGTCCAGGAACTACGAGCAGTACTTC.